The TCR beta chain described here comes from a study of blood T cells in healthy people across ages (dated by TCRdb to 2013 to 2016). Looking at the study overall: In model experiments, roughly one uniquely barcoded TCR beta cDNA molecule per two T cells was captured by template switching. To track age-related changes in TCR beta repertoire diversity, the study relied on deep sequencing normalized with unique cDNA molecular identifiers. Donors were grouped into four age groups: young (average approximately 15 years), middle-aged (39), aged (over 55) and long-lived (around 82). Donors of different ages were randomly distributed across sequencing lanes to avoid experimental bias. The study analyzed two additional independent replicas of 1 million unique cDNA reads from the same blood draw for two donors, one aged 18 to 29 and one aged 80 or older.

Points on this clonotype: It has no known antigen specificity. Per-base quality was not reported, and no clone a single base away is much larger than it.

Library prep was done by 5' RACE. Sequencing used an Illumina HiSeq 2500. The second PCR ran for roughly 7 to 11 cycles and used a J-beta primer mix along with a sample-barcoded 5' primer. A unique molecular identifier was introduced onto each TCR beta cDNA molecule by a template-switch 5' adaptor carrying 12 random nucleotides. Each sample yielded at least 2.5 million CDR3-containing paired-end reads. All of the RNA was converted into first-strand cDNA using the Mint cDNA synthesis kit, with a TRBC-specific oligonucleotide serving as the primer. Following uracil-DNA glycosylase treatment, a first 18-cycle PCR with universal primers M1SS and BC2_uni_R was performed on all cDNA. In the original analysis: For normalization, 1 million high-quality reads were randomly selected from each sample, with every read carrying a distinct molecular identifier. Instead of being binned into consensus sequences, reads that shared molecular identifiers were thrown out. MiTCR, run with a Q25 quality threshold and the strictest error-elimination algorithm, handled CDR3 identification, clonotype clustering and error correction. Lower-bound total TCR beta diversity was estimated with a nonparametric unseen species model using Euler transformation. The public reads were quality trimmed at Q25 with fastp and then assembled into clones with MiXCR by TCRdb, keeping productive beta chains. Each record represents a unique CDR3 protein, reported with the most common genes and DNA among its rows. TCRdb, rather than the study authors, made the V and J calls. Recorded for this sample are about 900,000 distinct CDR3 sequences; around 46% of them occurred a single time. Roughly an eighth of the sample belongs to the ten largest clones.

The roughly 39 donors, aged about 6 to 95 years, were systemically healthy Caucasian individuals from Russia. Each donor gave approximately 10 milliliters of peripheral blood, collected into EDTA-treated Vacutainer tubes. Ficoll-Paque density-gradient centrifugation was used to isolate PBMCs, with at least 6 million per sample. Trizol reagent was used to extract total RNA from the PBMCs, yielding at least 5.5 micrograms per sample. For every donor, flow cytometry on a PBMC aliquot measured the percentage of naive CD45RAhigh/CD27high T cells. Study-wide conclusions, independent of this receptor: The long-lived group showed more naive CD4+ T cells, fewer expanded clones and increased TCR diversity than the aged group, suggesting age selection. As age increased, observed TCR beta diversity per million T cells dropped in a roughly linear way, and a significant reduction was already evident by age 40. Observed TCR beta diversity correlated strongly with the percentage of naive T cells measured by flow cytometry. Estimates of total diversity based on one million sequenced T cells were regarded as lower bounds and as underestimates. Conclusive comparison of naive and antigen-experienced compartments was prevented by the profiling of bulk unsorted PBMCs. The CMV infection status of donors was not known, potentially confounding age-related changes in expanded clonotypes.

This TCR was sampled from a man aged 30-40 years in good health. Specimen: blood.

The CDR3 region: CASSRFSCNEQFF. The base sequence is TGTGCCAGCAGTCGCTTCAGCTGCAATGAGCAGTTCTTC. Recombination connected TRBV3-1 to TRBJ2-1; no D gene can be assigned with confidence. Sequences LGHDT (CDR1) and YNNKEL (CDR2) are obtained from the germline V gene (reference sequence). Its CDR3 holds 13 amino acids, cysteine through phenylalanine. The CDR3 DNA has 39 bases and is translated from base 1. V loses 6 bases, J loses 6 bases, and the germline ends lie 12 bases apart.